In this sample, the clone carrying this T cell receptor (beta chain) turned up a few times. Its antigen is unidentified. The data originate from a study of identical twins. Study observations and caveats: High-abundance cord blood beta clonotypes had fewer insertions; memory repertoires showed none. Analyses based on zero insertions could be partly confounded by invariant MAIT and iNKT cells.

Unique molecular identifiers were in the cDNA, with template-switch universal primer binding. TCRdb recomputed calls from the 5' RACE reads with MiXCR, one row per CDR3 protein. The data contain about 690,000 distinct CDR3 sequences, roughly 6.2% of them singletons. This CDR3 spans 16 amino acids. The V gene lost 0 bases and the J gene lost 3 bases, with 15 bases spanning the gap. Germline V gene lookup returns CDR1 LGHNA and CDR2 YSLEER. This TCR came from a man younger than 30 in good health. This chain connects TRBV4-3 to TRBJ2-7; D is possibly TRBD1 (6 bases). Input material: naive T cells sorted from blood. CDR3 region: CASSQDLQGVFYEQYF. DNA of the CDR3: TGCGCCAGCAGCCAAGATTTACAGGGTGTGTTCTACGAGCAGTACTTC.